These 18 T cell receptor beta chains were all obtained from the same sample, sequenced in a study of cytomegalovirus exposure and HLA in healthy donors. The study ran its PCR with 60 Vbeta and 13 Jbeta primers. This table comes from immunoSEQ multiplex PCR, and its TCRdb copy is limited to in-frame clones, with some not included. The sample shows around 150,000 clones, approximately 71% of them seen only once. Input material: PBMCs. These receptors all come from a man aged 18 to 35 in good health and CMV-seropositive.

The chain carries TRBV18 and TRBJ2-7; TRBD1 might be the D (6 bases). V lost 2 bases and J 9 bases, leaving 14 bases between the germline ends. The CDR3 contains 13 residues. The germline gives CDR1 KGHSH, CDR2 LQKENI. In DNA form, the CDR3 reads TGTGCCAGCTCACCAGGGCAGGGGCCCCCGCAGTACTTC. Amino acids: CASSPGQGPPQYF.

The rearrangement joins TRBV28 to TRBJ1-2, with 9 positions matching TRBD1. Germline CDR1 is MDHEN and CDR2 is SYDVKM. The length of the CDR3 is 14 residues. J lost 8 bases, V lost 6 bases, and 10 bases had no gene match. For the CDR3, the DNA is TGTGCCAGCAGCTCGGGGGACAGGGTAGTAGGCTACACCTTC. Residues: CASSSGDRVVGYTF.

This chain joins TRBV27 and TRBJ2-7; D possibly corresponds to TRBD2 (6 bases). CDR1 MNHEY and CDR2 SMNVEV come from the germline V gene (reference sequence). The CDR3 contains 14 residues. V dropped 6 bases and J dropped 2 bases, with 14 bases sitting between them. CDR3 bases: TGTGCCAGCAGCCCCGGGAGTAGGACCTACGAGCAGTACTTC. It yields the protein CASSPGSRTYEQYF.

The rearrangement joins TRBV11-2 to TRBJ1-4, with 8 positions matching TRBD1. The V and J ends lost 4 bases and 10 bases, in that order; junction bases with no gene match: 5. The CDR3 is made up of 13 amino acids. Germline loops: CDR1 SGHAT, CDR2 FQNNGV. CDR3 coding DNA: TGTGCCAGCAGCTCCGACAGGGGACGAAAACTGTTTTTT. This sequence encodes CASSSDRGRKLFF. Combining the CDR3 with reference TRBV11-2 and TRBJ1-4 gives the whole variable domain EAGVAQSPRYKIIEKRQSVAFWCNPISGHATLYWYQQILGQGPKLLIQFQNNGVVDDSQLPKDRFSAERLKGVDSTLKIQPAKLEDSAVYLCASSSDRGRKLFFGSGTQLSVL.

The V gene is TRBV27, the J gene TRBJ2-7; 7 bases agree with TRBD2. After removal of 5 bases from V and 0 bases from J, the junction contained 10 bases not matched to a gene. The CDR3 covers 16 residues. In germline, CDR1 is MNHEY, CDR2 SMNVEV (reference sequence). CDR3 in amino acids: CASSPSLGGVSYEQYF. In nucleotides, the CDR3 is TGTGCCAGCAGTCCCTCCCTTGGGGGGGTCTCCTACGAGCAGTACTTC.

This chain uses TRBV7-8 with TRBJ1-5; D may be TRBD1 (6 bases). V was trimmed by 2 bases and J by 6 bases, leaving 17 bases between them. Per germline, CDR1 SGHVS and CDR2 FQNEAQ. There are 16 residues in the CDR3. Here the CDR3 reads CASSLSRIRGAQPQHF. The CDR3, as DNA: TGTGCCAGCAGCTTAAGTCGGATCCGGGGGGCTCAGCCCCAGCATTTT.

This chain connects TRBV5-1 to TRBJ2-3; 7 bases map to TRBD1. The CDR3 totals 17 residues. Trimming took 1 base from V and 3 from J; bases not matched to a gene: 11. The germline V gene encodes CDR1 SGHRS and CDR2 YFSETQ. CDR3 sequence: CASSLIGTGVGTDTQYF. The CDR3 nucleotides read TGCGCCAGCAGCTTGATTGGTACAGGGGTGGGGACAGATACGCAGTATTTT.

The chain recombines TRBV6-5 with TRBJ2-1, with 8 bases matching TRBD1. The CDR3 contains 13 residues. Germline CDR1 and CDR2: MNHEY and SVGAGI. Trimming cost V 5 bases and J 13 bases; bases outside gene matches: 10. This CDR3 reads CASSGQGSSGQFF. The DNA for the CDR3 is TGTGCCAGCAGTGGACAGGGAAGTTCTGGTCAGTTCTTC.

The chain is built from TRBV7-9 and TRBJ2-3, with TRBD1 as a possible D gene (6 bases). Deletions cut 4 bases from V and 3 bases from J, with 23 bases between. CDR3 length equals 18 residues. Germline lookup yields CDR1 SEHNR and CDR2 FQNEAQ (reference sequence). CDR3 DNA sequence: TGTGCCAGCAGCTCCACTTACGGGGTACAGGGTGGTACAGATACGCAGTATTTT. It translates to CASSSTYGVQGGTDTQYF. Variable domain in full (rest from reference TRBV7-9 and TRBJ2-3): DTGVSQNPRHKITKRGQNVTFRCDPISEHNRLYWYRQTLGQGPEFLTYFQNEAQLEKSRLLSDRFSAERPKGSFSTLEIQRTEQGDSAMYLCASSSTYGVQGGTDTQYFGPGTRLTVL.

This chain links TRBV19 with TRBJ1-1; no clear D. V was cut by 3 bases and J by 1 base, with 6 bases left in between. Germline V gene lookup returns CDR1 LNHDA and CDR2 SQIVND (reference sequence). The CDR3 runs to 13 residues. DNA of the CDR3: TGTGCCAGTAGTATCTCGAGGAACACTGAAGCTTTCTTT. This encodes CASSISRNTEAFF.

The count of this clone is one. The J gene is TRBJ2-7, the V gene TRBV7-9, with TRBD2 matching 7 bases. With V trimmed by 5 bases and J by 2 bases, 9 bases remained unmatched. The germline V gene has CDR1 SEHNR and CDR2 FQNEAQ (reference sequence). The CDR3 runs 15 residues. CDR3 sequence: CASSRPTGLTYEQYF. The CDR3 nucleotides are TGTGCCAGCAGCCGCCCCACGGGACTAACCTACGAGCAGTACTTC.

The chain joins TRBV7-9 to TRBJ2-6, with a tentative D call TRBD1 (6 bases). The CDR3 runs 16 residues. V was cut by 5 bases and J by 0 bases, with 11 bases left in between. Germline lookup yields CDR1 SEHNR and CDR2 FQNEAQ (reference sequence). The CDR3 DNA follows: TGTGCCAGCAGCCGGGACAAGGCCTCTGGGGCCAACGTCCTGACTTTC. Protein product: CASSRDKASGANVLTF.

This clone was seen once. The V call is TRBV19, the J call TRBJ2-1; TRBD2 aligns across 7 bases. CDR1 and CDR2 (germline): LNHDA, SQIVND (reference sequence). After removal of 7 bases from V and 5 bases from J, the junction contained 11 bases not matched to a gene. The CDR3 has 15 residues. The CDR3 spells CASNGAGAADNEQFF. In nucleotides, the CDR3 is TGTGCCAGTAATGGTGCGGGAGCGGCCGACAATGAGCAGTTCTTC. Full variable domain (outside the CDR3, taken from reference TRBV19 and TRBJ2-1): DGGITQSPKYLFRKEGQNVTLSCEQNLNHDAMYWYRQDPGQGLRLIYYSQIVNDFQKGDIAEGYSVSREKKESFPLTVTSAQKNPTAFYLCASNGAGAADNEQFFGPGTRLTVL.

The genes are TRBV29-1 and TRBJ2-7, with D maybe TRBD1 (6 bases). Trimming pared 8 bases from V and 3 bases from J, leaving 17 bases between. Germline values: CDR1 SQVTM, CDR2 ANQGSEA. The CDR3 is 13 amino acids. This CDR3 is CSFVDRDNYEQYF. The CDR3 DNA is TGCAGCTTCGTCGACCGGGACAACTACGAGCAGTACTTC.

This sequence joins TRBV7-8 and TRBJ2-2; TRBD2 is a possible D gene (6 bases). Germline CDR1 is SGHVS and CDR2 is FQNEAQ. There are 15 residues in the CDR3. V was cut by 5 bases and J by 6 bases, with 16 bases left in between. CDR3 protein: CASSPKRAGPGELFF. The CDR3 DNA reads TGTGCCAGCAGCCCAAAGCGGGCGGGTCCCGGGGAGCTGTTTTTT.

V usage is TRBV6-4 and J usage is TRBJ2-7; D is ambiguous. Trimming removed 5 bases at V and 0 bases at J, with 14 bases between. Per germline, CDR1 MRHNA and CDR2 SNTAGT. The CDR3 contains 15 residues. CDR3 DNA: TGTGCCAGCAGTTCCTCTTTTCTTAGCTCCTACGAGCAGTACTTC. It encodes CASSSSFLSSYEQYF.

The chain joins TRBV13 to TRBJ2-2; D is ambiguous. V was pared by 5 bases and J by 7 bases, with 5 bases between. Germline V gene data show CDR1 as PRHDT and CDR2 as FYEKMQ (reference sequence). The CDR3 is 11 amino acids. As DNA, the CDR3 is TGTGCCAGCAGCAGAGGCGGGGAGCTGTTTTTT. Its translation is CASSRGGELFF.

V and J are TRBV2 and TRBJ1-5; D is perhaps TRBD1 (6 bases). Per germline, CDR1 SNHLY and CDR2 FYNNEI. There are 13 residues in the CDR3. Trimming shortened V by 3 bases and J by 11 bases, and 14 bases separated the two germline ends. CDR3 sequence (DNA): TGTGCCAGCAGTGAGGTCGGGGAGGGGGCCCAGCATTTT. It translates to CASSEVGEGAQHF.